The 16 T cell receptor beta chains listed next were all sequenced from one sample in a study of naive and memory T cell subsets. A UMI-containing oligonucleotide was joined by 3' ligation to the TCR cDNA template. Four PCR rounds used nested alpha and beta constant region primers plus the SP2 primer. TCRdb passed the 5' RACE reads through MiXCR, listing each CDR3 protein once. Among approximately 32,000 distinct CDR3 sequences listed, roughly a sixth were seen once. These receptors originate from a female donor in good health.

This clonotype was recorded at least ten times. The genes are TRBV5-5 and TRBJ2-7; D might be TRBD1 (6 bases). This CDR3 has 14 residues. Germline V gives CDR1 SGHKS, CDR2 YYEKEE (reference sequence). V lost 1 base, J lost 0 bases, and 8 bases lay in between. CDR3 residues: CASSLLQGSYEQYF. Written as DNA, the CDR3 is TGTGCCAGCAGCTTGTTACAGGGCTCCTACGAGCAGTACTTC.

V is TRBV7-8 and J is TRBJ2-5; D gene uncertain. CDR1 and CDR2 (germline): SGHVS, FQNEAQ. V was trimmed by 8 bases and J by 3 bases, leaving 13 bases between them. The CDR3 is 13 residues long. CDR3 protein: CASRARGEETQYF. As DNA, the CDR3 is TGTGCCAGCCGCGCCAGAGGTGAAGAGACCCAGTACTTC. The variable domain in full, completed from reference TRBV7-8 and TRBJ2-5, reads GAGVSQSPRYKVAKRGQDVALRCDPISGHVSLFWYQQALGQGPEFLTYFQNEAQLDKSGLPSDRFFAERPEGSVSTLKIQRTQQEDSAVYLCASRARGEETQYFGPGTRLLVL.

The J gene is TRBJ1-6, the V gene TRBV6-5; TRBD1 is a possible D gene (5 bases). V gave up 0 bases and J gave up 6 bases, with 12 bases separating them. Germline assignment: CDR1 MNHEY and CDR2 SVGAGI. The CDR3 is 16 residues long. The CDR3 nucleotides read TGTGCCAGCAGTTACTCGGGGGACTTGACTAATTCACCCCTCCACTTT. It yields the protein CASSYSGDLTNSPLHF.

The chain recombines TRBV20-1 with TRBJ1-5; the match to TRBD1 covers 9 bases. J was trimmed by 1 base and V by 4 bases; bases with no gene match: 5. Germline values: CDR1 DFQATT, CDR2 SNEGSKA (reference sequence). The CDR3 loop spans 15 amino acids. The CDR3 nucleotides read TGCAGTGCTAACAGGGGGCGCTTAAGCAATCAGCCCCAGCATTTT. This gives the protein CSANRGRLSNQPQHF.

Written as DNA, the CDR3 is TGTGCCAGCACGAGTACAGGGATCAATTCACCCCTCCACTTT. This gives the protein CASTSTGINSPLHF. V is TRBV12-3 or TRBV12-4 and J is TRBJ1-6; a weak D match, TRBD1 (6 bases). V lost 7 bases and J 7 bases, leaving 14 bases between the germline ends. The CDR3 is made up of 14 amino acids.

The chain has TRBV15 and TRBJ1-1; 7 positions agree with TRBD1. Germline V gene sequence: CDR1 LNHNV, CDR2 YYDKDF (reference sequence). The CDR3 covers 14 residues. Unmatched junction bases numbered 11, after V lost 5 bases and J lost 8 bases. The CDR3 region has the DNA TGTGCCACCAGCTCACCCGACAGGGAAGCCGAAGCTTTCTTT. It encodes CATSSPDREAEAFF.

This clonotype was recorded at least ten times. The V call is TRBV4-2, the J call TRBJ2-3; TRBD2 matches 7 bases. The CDR3 sequence is 16 residues long. V was clipped by 2 bases and J by 1 base; unmatched bases: 6. Germline V gene data show CDR1 as LGHNA and CDR2 as YNFKEQ. CDR3 region: CASSQTPLAGTDTQYF. The CDR3 bases are TGTGCCAGCAGCCAAACTCCTCTAGCGGGCACAGATACGCAGTATTTT.

Judged by abundance, this clonotype is medium-sized. The chain joins TRBV12-5 to TRBJ2-7, with 11 bases that match TRBD1. The V gene's germline CDR1 is LGHNT and CDR2 FRNRAP. The V and J ends lost 2 bases and 13 bases, in that order; junction bases with no gene match: 7. This CDR3 region has 13 residues. CDR3 sequence reads: CASGLSGTGGLYF. The CDR3 DNA follows: TGTGCTAGTGGTTTGTCCGGGACAGGGGGACTTTACTTC.

In this sample, this clonotype is medium-sized. The CDR3 loop is CSASWAGSYEQYF. The CDR3 DNA reads TGCAGTGCTAGTTGGGCAGGGTCCTACGAGCAGTACTTC. The chain uses TRBV20-1 and TRBJ2-7; tentatively, D is TRBD1 (5 bases). The CDR3 covers 13 residues. V lost 3 bases and J lost 1, with 10 bases in between. Germline-derived CDR1 and CDR2 are DFQATT and SNEGSKA (reference sequence).

This clonotype was seen ten or more times. The chain carries TRBV20-1 and TRBJ2-7, with D uncertain. The CDR3 has 13 amino acids. Trimming removed 0 bases from V and 5 bases from J, with 11 bases in between. Germline values: CDR1 DFQATT, CDR2 SNEGSKA (reference sequence). Here the CDR3 reads CSARDNSRNEQYF. In nucleotides, the CDR3 is TGCAGTGCTAGAGATAATTCCCGAAACGAGCAGTACTTC.

This clonotype showed up many times. The V call is TRBV29-1, the J call TRBJ1-1, with D possibly matching TRBD1 (5 bases). The CDR3 sequence is 13 residues long. Trimming shortened V by 4 bases and J by 4 bases, and 13 bases separated the two germline ends. Germline V gene data show CDR1 as SQVTM and CDR2 as ANQGSEA. In DNA form, the CDR3 reads TGCAGCGTTGCTGCAGGGCCGGGCACTGAAGCTTTCTTT. It encodes CSVAAGPGTEAFF. Combining the CDR3 with reference TRBV29-1 and TRBJ1-1 gives the whole variable domain SAVISQKPSRDICQRGTSLTIQCQVDSQVTMMFWYRQQPGQSLTLIATANQGSEATYESGFVIDKFPISRPNLTFSTLTVSNMSPEDSSIYLCSVAAGPGTEAFFGQGTRLTVV.

This clonotype has just a few counts. This chain uses TRBV7-8 with TRBJ2-1; a possible D gene is TRBD1 (6 bases). This CDR3 has 13 residues. Trimming pared 4 bases from V and 10 bases from J, leaving 14 bases between. The germline gives CDR1 SGHVS, CDR2 FQNEAQ. CDR3 sequence: CASSSDSFFEQFF. CDR3 nucleotide sequence: TGTGCCAGCAGCTCGGACAGTTTTTTCGAGCAGTTCTTC.

This clonotype is categorized as medium-sized. V is TRBV11-2 and J is TRBJ2-3, with unresolved D. With 0 bases removed from V and 0 bases from J, the gap between germline ends came to 13 bases. Germline loops: CDR1 SGHAT, CDR2 FQNNGV. The CDR3 consists of 17 residues. The CDR3 is CASSLDHWGRSTDTQYF. Here the CDR3 DNA reads TGTGCCAGCAGCTTAGATCACTGGGGTCGAAGCACAGATACGCAGTATTTT. Drawing the rest from reference TRBV11-2 and TRBJ2-3, the complete variable domain is EAGVAQSPRYKIIEKRQSVAFWCNPISGHATLYWYQQILGQGPKLLIQFQNNGVVDDSQLPKDRFSAERLKGVDSTLKIQPAKLEDSAVYLCASSLDHWGRSTDTQYFGPGTRLTVL.

This clonotype was seen a handful of times. The CDR3 protein is CASSVDLSGAGHGYTF. Here the CDR3 DNA reads TGTGCCAGCTCCGTAGACCTTTCCGGGGCGGGTCATGGCTACACCTTC. V usage is TRBV12-3 or TRBV12-4 and J usage is TRBJ1-2; possible D gene TRBD1, 5 bases. V was clipped by 8 bases and J by 6 bases, with 25 bases between them. This CDR3 comprises 16 residues.

The rearrangement links TRBV12-3 or TRBV12-4 to TRBJ1-2, with D possibly TRBD1 on 6 matching bases. The ends were cut back, 7 bases at V and 1 base at J, with 16 bases in the middle. The CDR3 sequence is 15 residues long. CDR3 in amino acids: CASTFWGRDNYGYTF. CDR3 DNA: TGTGCCAGCACCTTTTGGGGGCGGGATAACTATGGCTACACCTTC.

The chain employs TRBV29-1 and TRBJ2-6; D gene unclear. Per germline, CDR1 SQVTM and CDR2 ANQGSEA. The length of the CDR3 is 12 residues. The V end lost 4 bases, the J end lost 1 base, and 2 bases lay between the germline ends. The CDR3: CSVVSGANVLTF. The DNA of the CDR3 is TGCAGCGTTGTTTCTGGGGCCAACGTCCTGACTTTC.